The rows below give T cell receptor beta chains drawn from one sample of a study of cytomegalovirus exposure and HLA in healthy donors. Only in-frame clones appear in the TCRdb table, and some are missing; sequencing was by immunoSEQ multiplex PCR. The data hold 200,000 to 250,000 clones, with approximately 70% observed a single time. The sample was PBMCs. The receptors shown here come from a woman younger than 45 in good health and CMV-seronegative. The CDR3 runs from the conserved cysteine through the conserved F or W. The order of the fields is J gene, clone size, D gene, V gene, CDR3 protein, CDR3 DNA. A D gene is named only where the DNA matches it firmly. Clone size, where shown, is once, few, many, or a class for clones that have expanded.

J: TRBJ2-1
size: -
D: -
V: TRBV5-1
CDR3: CASSKSEYNEQFF
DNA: TGCGCCAGCAGTAAGTCGGAGTACAATGAGCAGTTCTTC

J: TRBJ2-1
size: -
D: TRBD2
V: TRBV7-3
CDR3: CASSLNAGGRDEQFF
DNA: TGTGCCAGCAGCTTAAATGCGGGGGGGCGGGATGAGCAGTTCTTC

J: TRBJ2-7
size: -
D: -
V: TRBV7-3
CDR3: CASSLGAGSAHEQYF
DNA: TGTGCCAGCAGCTTAGGGGCAGGGTCAGCACACGAGCAGTACTTC

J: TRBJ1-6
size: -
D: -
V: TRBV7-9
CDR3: CSSSLREGNSPLHF
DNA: TGTTCCAGCAGCTTACGGGAGGGTAATTCACCCCTCCACTTT

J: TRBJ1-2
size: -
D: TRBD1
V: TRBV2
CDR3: CASSDIEWTGDYGYTF
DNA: TGTGCCAGCAGTGATATTGAGTGGACAGGGGACTATGGCTACACCTTC

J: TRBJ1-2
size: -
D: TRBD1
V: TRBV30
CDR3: CAWSSGQDGYTF
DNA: TGTGCCTGGAGTTCAGGACAGGATGGCTACACCTTC

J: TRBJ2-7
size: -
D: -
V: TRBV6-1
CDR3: CASSYIDEQYF
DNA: TGTGCCAGCAGTTACATTGACGAGCAGTACTTC

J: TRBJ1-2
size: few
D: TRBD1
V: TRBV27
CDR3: CASSLTGGYGYTF
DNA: TGTGCCAGCAGCCTGACAGGGGGATATGGCTACACCTTC

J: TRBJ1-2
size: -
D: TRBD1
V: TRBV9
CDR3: CASSQGQGANYGYTF
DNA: TGTGCCAGCAGCCAAGGACAGGGGGCTAACTATGGCTACACCTTC

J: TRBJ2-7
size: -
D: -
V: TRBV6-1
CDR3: CASSEPSYEQYF
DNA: TGTGCCAGCAGTGAGCCTAGTTACGAGCAGTACTTC

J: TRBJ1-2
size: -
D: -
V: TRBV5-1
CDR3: CASSFQGNYGYTF
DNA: TGCGCCAGCAGCTTCCAGGGCAACTATGGCTACACCTTC

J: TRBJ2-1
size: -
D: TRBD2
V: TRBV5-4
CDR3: CASTLAGGSYNEQFF
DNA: TGTGCCAGCACCTTAGCGGGAGGATCCTACAATGAGCAGTTCTTC

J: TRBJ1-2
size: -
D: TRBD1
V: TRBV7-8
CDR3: CASSLARTGGDYGYTF
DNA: TGTGCCAGCAGCTTAGCAAGGACAGGGGGCGACTATGGCTACACCTTC

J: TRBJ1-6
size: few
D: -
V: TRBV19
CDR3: CASNRGQSNSPLHF
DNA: TGTGCCAGTAATAGGGGACAAAGTAATTCACCCCTCCACTTT

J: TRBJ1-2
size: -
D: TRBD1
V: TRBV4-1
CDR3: CASSQERSGGDYGYTF
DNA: TGCGCCAGCAGCCAAGAAAGGTCAGGGGGCGACTATGGCTACACCTTC

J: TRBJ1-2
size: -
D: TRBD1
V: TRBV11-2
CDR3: CASSLGGTGALYGYTF
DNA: TGTGCCAGCAGCTTAGGAGGGACAGGGGCTTTATATGGCTACACCTTC

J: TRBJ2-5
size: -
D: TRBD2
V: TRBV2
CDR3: CASSTGLAFKETQYF
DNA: TGTGCCAGCAGTACTGGACTAGCGTTTAAAGAGACCCAGTACTTC

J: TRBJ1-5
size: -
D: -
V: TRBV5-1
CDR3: CASSLGTLSDQPQHF
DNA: TGCGCCAGCAGCTTAGGGACACTTTCCGATCAGCCCCAGCATTTT

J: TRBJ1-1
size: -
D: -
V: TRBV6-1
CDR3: CALGAGAEAFF
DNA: TGTGCCTTGGGGGCAGGGGCTGAAGCTTTCTTT

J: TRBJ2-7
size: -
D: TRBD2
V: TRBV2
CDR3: CASNTQRGLLREQYF
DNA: TGTGCCAGCAACACTCAGCGGGGCCTTCTACGGGAGCAGTACTTC

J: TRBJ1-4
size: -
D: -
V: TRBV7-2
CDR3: CASSTQDGEKLFF
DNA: TGTGCCAGCAGCACACAGGACGGTGAAAAACTGTTTTTT

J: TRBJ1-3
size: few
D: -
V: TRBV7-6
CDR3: CASSLLGIQGSGNTIYF
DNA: TGTGCCAGCAGCCTCCTTGGGATACAGGGCTCTGGAAACACCATATATTTT

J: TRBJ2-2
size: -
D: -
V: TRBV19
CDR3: CASSTLAHSNTGELFF
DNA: TGTGCCAGTAGTACCCTAGCGCATTCGAACACCGGGGAGCTGTTTTTT

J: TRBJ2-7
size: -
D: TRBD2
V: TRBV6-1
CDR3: CASRPLAGGYEQYF
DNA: TGTGCCAGCCGTCCCTTAGCGGGAGGGTACGAGCAGTACTTC

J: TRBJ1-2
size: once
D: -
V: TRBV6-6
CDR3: CASSYGQGGYTF
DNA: TGTGCCAGCAGTTACGGGCAGGGCGGCTACACCTTC

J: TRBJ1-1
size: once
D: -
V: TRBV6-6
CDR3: CASSPLIAGEAFF
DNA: TGTGCCAGCAGTCCCTTAATAGCGGGTGAAGCTTTCTTT

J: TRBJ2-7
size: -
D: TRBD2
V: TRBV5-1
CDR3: CATRLAGSYEQYF
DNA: TGCGCCACTCGACTAGCGGGTTCCTACGAGCAGTACTTC

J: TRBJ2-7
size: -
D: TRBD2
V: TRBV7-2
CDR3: CASSAPGLAFYEQYF
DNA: TGTGCCAGCAGCGCCCCGGGACTAGCGTTCTACGAGCAGTACTTC

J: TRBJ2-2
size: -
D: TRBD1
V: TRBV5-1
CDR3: CASSPGGVELFF
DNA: TGCGCCAGCAGCCCAGGGGGAGTAGAGCTGTTTTTT

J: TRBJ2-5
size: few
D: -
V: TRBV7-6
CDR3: CASSLGQFLAETQYF
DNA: TGTGCCAGCAGCTTGGGACAATTCTTAGCGGAGACCCAGTACTTC

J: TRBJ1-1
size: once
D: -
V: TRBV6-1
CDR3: CASIRVGLTEAFF
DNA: TGTGCCAGCATCCGGGTCGGTCTCACTGAAGCTTTCTTT

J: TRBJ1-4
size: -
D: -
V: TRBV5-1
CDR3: CASSLGQGWRGNEKLFF
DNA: TGCGCCAGCAGCTTAGGTCAGGGGTGGAGAGGAAATGAAAAACTGTTTTTT

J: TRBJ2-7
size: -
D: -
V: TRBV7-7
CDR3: CASSLGGASSEQYF
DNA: TGTGCTAGCAGCTTAGGCGGGGCCTCATCCGAGCAGTACTTC

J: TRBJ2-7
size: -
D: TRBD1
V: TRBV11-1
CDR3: CASSWGTGNYEQYF
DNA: TGTGCCAGCAGCTGGGGGACAGGGAACTACGAGCAGTACTTC

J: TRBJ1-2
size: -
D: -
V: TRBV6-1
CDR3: CASSEMGSGGYTF
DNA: TGTGCCAGCAGTGAGATGGGGTCGGGGGGCTACACCTTC

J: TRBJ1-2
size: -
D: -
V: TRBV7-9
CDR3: CSSSLGAPAGDGYTF
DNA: TGTTCCAGCAGCTTAGGGGCACCGGCGGGCGATGGGTACACCTTC

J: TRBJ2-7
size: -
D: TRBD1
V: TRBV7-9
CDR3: CASSPREGQVRYEQYF
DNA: TGTGCCAGCAGTCCCCGTGAGGGACAGGTCCGATACGAGCAGTACTTC

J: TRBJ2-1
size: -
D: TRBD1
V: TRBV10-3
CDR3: CAISVTGGSYNEQFF
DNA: TGTGCCATCAGTGTAACAGGGGGCTCCTACAATGAGCAGTTCTTC

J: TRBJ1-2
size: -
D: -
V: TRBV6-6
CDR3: CASSYVGGVSGYTF
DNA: TGTGCCAGCAGTTACGTTGGGGGGGTTAGTGGCTACACCTTC

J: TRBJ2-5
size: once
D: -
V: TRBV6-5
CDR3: CASSTPAQEAQYF
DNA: TGTGCCAGCAGTACGCCCGCCCAAGAGGCCCAGTACTTC

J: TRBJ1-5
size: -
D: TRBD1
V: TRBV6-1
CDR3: CASSFKTGDQPQHF
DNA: TGTGCCAGCAGCTTTAAGACAGGGGATCAGCCCCAGCATTTT

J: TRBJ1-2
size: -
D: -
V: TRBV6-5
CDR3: CASSYLVSSNYGYTF
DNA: TGTGCCAGCAGTTACTTAGTTTCCTCTAACTATGGCTACACCTTC

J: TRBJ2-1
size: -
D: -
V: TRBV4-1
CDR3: CASSQVSGGYNEQFF
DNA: TGCGCCAGCAGCCAAGTCTCAGGGGGGTACAATGAGCAGTTCTTC

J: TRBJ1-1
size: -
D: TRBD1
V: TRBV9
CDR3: CASSITAQRQGEAFF
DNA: TGTGCCAGCAGCATTACGGCCCAACGACAGGGAGAAGCTTTCTTT

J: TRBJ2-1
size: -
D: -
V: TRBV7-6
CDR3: CASSSPDLDEQFF
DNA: TGTGCCAGCAGCTCGCCCGATCTAGATGAGCAGTTCTTC

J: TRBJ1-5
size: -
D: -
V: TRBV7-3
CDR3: CASSRLGDQPQHF
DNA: TGTGCCAGCAGCCGACTGGGAGATCAGCCCCAGCATTTT

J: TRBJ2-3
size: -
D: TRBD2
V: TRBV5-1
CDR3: CASSSTSGGMSGTQYF
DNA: TGCGCCAGCAGCTCTACTAGCGGGGGGATGTCAGGTACGCAGTATTTT

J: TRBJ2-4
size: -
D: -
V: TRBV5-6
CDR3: CASSFEGTGAKNIQYF
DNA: TGTGCCAGCAGCTTTGAGGGTACGGGAGCCAAAAACATTCAGTACTTC

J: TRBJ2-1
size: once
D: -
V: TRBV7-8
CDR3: CASSLDRWDNEQFF
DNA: TGTGCCAGCAGCTTGGACAGATGGGACAATGAGCAGTTCTTC